Below, one T cell receptor (beta chain) is given with its context. Its antigen is as yet unknown. The data derive from a study of T-cell reconstitution after alpha-beta-depleted transplantation in children. Study-wide results and caveats: At the one-year point after transplant, T-cell counts and TCRbeta diversity were found to come mostly from T cells that had been newly produced. Several hundred expanded graft clones reportedly were the source of alpha-beta T cells about two months after transplant.

The V end was cut by 5 bases, the J end by 1 base, with 12 bases between. This CDR3 has 14 residues. Germline CDR1 MDHEN, CDR2 SYDVKM. Unique molecular identifiers tagged the TCRbeta library. TCRdb called the PCR reads again in MiXCR, with one record for every CDR3 protein. The sample lists around 270,000 distinct CDR3 sequences; roughly a tenth were seen once. This TCR derives from a boy in the first two years of life with acute myeloid leukemia, due to receive a stem cell transplant. The input for sequencing was PBMCs, taken before TCRalphabeta/CD19-depleted stem cell transplant. The chain carries TRBV28 and TRBJ2-7; no firm D call. The CDR3 spells CASSPLPISYEQYF. DNA of the CDR3: TGTGCCAGCAGTCCTCTGCCGATATCCTACGAGCAGTACTTC.